This TCR beta chain was sequenced for a study of T cell repertoires in cytomegalovirus infection. Study-wide results and limits: The ex vivo response was dominated by HLA-C-restricted CMV-specific TCR beta clonotypes.

As to this clonotype: Antigen: not known.

TCRdb recomputed calls from the reads with MiXCR, one row per CDR3 protein. Of approximately 300,000 distinct CDR3 sequences listed, just under 30% are singletons. V was trimmed by 1 base and J by 9 bases, leaving 9 bases between them. CDR3 size: 12 residues. Germline V gene data show CDR1 as SEHNR and CDR2 as FQNEAQ (reference sequence). The specimen was cultured PBMCs, collected from culture after CMV antigen stimulation. This TCR was recovered from a human donor in good health (CMV status not recorded). Some clones in this sample may be carry-over from other donors' samples. This sequence joins TRBV7-9 and TRBJ1-2, with D possibly TRBD1 on 5 matching bases. The DNA for the CDR3 is TGTGCCAGCAGCTTAGACAGGACTAGCTACACCTTC. Protein: CASSLDRTSYTF.